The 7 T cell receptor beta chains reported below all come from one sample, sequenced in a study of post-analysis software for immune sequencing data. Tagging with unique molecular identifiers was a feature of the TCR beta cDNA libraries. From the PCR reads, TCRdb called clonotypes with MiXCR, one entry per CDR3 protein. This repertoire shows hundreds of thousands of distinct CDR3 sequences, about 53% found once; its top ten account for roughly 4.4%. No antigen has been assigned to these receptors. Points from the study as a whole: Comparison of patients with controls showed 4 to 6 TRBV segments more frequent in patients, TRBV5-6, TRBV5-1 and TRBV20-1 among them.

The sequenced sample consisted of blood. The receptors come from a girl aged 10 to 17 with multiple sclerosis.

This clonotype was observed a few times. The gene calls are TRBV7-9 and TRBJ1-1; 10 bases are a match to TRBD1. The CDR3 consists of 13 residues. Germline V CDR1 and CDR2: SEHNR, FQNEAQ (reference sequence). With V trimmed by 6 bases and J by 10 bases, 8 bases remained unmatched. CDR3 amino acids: CASSYRDRGGAFF. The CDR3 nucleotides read TGTGCCAGCAGTTACCGGGACAGGGGAGGAGCTTTCTTT.

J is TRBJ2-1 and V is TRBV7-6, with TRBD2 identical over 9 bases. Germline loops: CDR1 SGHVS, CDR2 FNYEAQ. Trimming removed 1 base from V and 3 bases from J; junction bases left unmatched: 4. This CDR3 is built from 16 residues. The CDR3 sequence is CASSLGVSGSYNEQFF. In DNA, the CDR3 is TGTGCCAGCAGCTTAGGTGTTAGCGGGAGCTACAATGAGCAGTTCTTC. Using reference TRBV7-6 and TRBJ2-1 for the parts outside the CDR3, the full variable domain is GAGVSQSPRYKVTKRGQDVALRCDPISGHVSLYWYRQALGQGPEFLTYFNYEAQQDKSGLPNDRFSAERPEGSISTLTIQRTEQRDSAMYRCASSLGVSGSYNEQFFGPGTRLTVL.

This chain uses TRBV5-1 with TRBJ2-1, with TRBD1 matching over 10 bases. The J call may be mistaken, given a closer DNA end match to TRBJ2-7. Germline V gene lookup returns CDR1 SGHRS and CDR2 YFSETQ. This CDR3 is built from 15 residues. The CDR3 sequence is CASSFRDRGPGEQYF. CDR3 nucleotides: TGCGCCAGCAGCTTCCGGGACAGGGGTCCTGGCGAGCAGTACTTC.

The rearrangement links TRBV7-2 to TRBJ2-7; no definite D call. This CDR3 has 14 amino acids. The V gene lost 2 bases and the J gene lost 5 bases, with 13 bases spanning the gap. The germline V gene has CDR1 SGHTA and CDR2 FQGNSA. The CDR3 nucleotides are TGTGCCAGCAGCTTATTGCTGCTATGGCACGAGCAGTACTTC. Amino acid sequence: CASSLLLLWHEQYF.

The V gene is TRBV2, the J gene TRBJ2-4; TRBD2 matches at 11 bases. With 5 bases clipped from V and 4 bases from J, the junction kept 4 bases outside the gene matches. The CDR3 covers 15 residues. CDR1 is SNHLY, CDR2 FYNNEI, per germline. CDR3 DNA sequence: TGTGCCAGCAGTCTAGCGGGAGGTCTTAAAAACATTCAGTACTTC. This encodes CASSLAGGLKNIQYF.

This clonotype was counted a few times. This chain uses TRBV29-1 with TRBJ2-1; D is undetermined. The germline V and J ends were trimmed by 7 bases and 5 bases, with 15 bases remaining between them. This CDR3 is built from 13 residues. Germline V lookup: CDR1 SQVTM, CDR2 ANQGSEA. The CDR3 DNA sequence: TGCAGCGCCCGACGAGGTAGTGACAATGAGCAGTTCTTC. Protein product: CSARRGSDNEQFF.

CDR3 in DNA: TGTGCCAGCAGACCCGGGACTAGCGGGCACGGTGAGCAGTTCTTC. Its translation is CASRPGTSGHGEQFF. V is TRBV3-1 and J is TRBJ2-1; 12 bases align to TRBD2. The CDR3 is 15 amino acids. Germline values: CDR1 LGHDT, CDR2 YNNKEL (reference sequence). V lost 6 bases to trimming and J lost 9 bases; unmatched junction nucleotides: 9.